This T cell receptor (beta chain) originates from a study of T cells in Graves' hyperthyroidism and ophthalmopathy. Broader study findings: Most thyroid clonotypes expanded above 0.001 appeared in blood too.

The source material, RNA transcripts, was used to amplify TCR beta CDR3 regions. RT-PCR in the first round (using the HTBI primer set) targeted the TCR CDR3. TCRdb recomputed calls from the multiplex PCR reads with MiXCR, one row per CDR3 protein. In the table there are 300,000 to 450,000 distinct CDR3 sequences, more than 12% of which are singletons. Not enrolled were patients with uncontrolled infection, other autoimmune disease, pregnancy or lactation. Diagnosis relied on clinical symptoms, serum thyroxine and TRAb, thyroid ultrasound and orbital computed tomography. This clonotype was counted a few times. Its matching antigen is unknown. Trimming pared 7 bases from V and 4 bases from J, leaving 18 bases between. CDR3 length: 15 amino acids. CDR1 is MDHEN and CDR2 is SYDVKM in the germline V gene.

The sample consisted of blood. This receptor was taken from a woman aged 30 to 39 with Graves' hyperthyroidism. This sequence joins TRBV28 and TRBJ2-3, with D tentatively TRBD1 (6 bases). CDR3 bases: TGTGCCAGCACCAACCCCCAGGGGAGCGCAGATACGCAGTATTTT. It is translated as CASTNPQGSADTQYF.